This is a list of T cell receptor beta chains from one sample in a study of PD-1 blockade in mismatch repair-deficient tumors. Only in-frame clones appear in the TCRdb table, and some are missing; sequencing was by immunoSEQ multiplex PCR. The profile covers approximately 60,000 clones, with approximately 90% appearing a single time and approximately 15% taken by the ten largest. The material sequenced was peripheral blood, taken 52 weeks after starting pembrolizumab. The receptors were sampled from an adult with mismatch repair-deficient cancer. Both conserved end residues are part of each CDR3. A D gene is named only where the DNA matches it firmly. Some rows mark clone size as missing; the rest say once, few, many or name a class of expanded clone.

clone_size: -
j_call: TRBJ2-2
v_call: TRBV11-3
d_call: -
cdr3_aa: CASSTPLAGELFF
cdr3_nt: TGTGCCAGCAGCACCCCCTTGGCCGGGGAGCTGTTTTTT

clone_size: -
j_call: TRBJ2-7
v_call: TRBV4-2
d_call: TRBD2
cdr3_aa: CASSQEGLAGGPSYEQYF
cdr3_nt: TGTGCCAGCAGCCAAGAGGGACTAGCGGGAGGGCCCTCCTACGAGCAGTACTTC

clone_size: -
j_call: TRBJ1-4
v_call: TRBV19
d_call: -
cdr3_aa: CASSISGRWEKLFF
cdr3_nt: TGTGCCAGTAGTATTTCCGGTCGTTGGGAAAAACTGTTTTTT

clone_size: -
j_call: TRBJ2-4
v_call: TRBV27
d_call: -
cdr3_aa: CASSGDLAKNIQYF
cdr3_nt: TGTGCCAGCAGCGGGGACTTAGCCAAAAACATTCAGTACTTC

clone_size: -
j_call: TRBJ2-6
v_call: TRBV7-6
d_call: -
cdr3_aa: CASSSGANVLTF
cdr3_nt: TGTGCCAGCAGCTCTGGGGCCAACGTCCTGACTTTC

clone_size: -
j_call: TRBJ2-5
v_call: TRBV29-1
d_call: -
cdr3_aa: CSVNFQAGVVETQYF
cdr3_nt: TGCAGCGTCAATTTTCAGGCAGGGGTTGTGGAGACCCAGTACTTC

clone_size: -
j_call: TRBJ2-2
v_call: TRBV27
d_call: TRBD1
cdr3_aa: CASSLTTGEGELFF
cdr3_nt: TGTGCCAGCAGTTTAACGACAGGGGAGGGGGAGCTGTTTTTT

clone_size: -
j_call: TRBJ2-1
v_call: TRBV11-2
d_call: -
cdr3_aa: CASSLLSGLSSYNEQFF
cdr3_nt: TGTGCCAGCAGCTTATTATCCGGTTTGAGCTCCTACAATGAGCAGTTCTTC

clone_size: once
j_call: TRBJ2-1
v_call: TRBV11-2
d_call: -
cdr3_aa: CASSLVNNEQFF
cdr3_nt: TGTGCCAGCAGCTTAGTGAATAATGAGCAGTTCTTC

clone_size: few
j_call: TRBJ2-7
v_call: TRBV6-6
d_call: -
cdr3_aa: CASSYASTYEQYF
cdr3_nt: TGTGCCAGCAGTTATGCGTCTACCTACGAGCAGTACTTC

clone_size: -
j_call: TRBJ2-5
v_call: TRBV7-2
d_call: TRBD1
cdr3_aa: CASSQDRGQETQYF
cdr3_nt: TGTGCCAGCAGCCAAGACAGGGGGCAAGAGACCCAGTACTTC

clone_size: few
j_call: TRBJ1-1
v_call: TRBV27
d_call: -
cdr3_aa: CASSFGKNTEAFF
cdr3_nt: TGTGCCAGCAGTTTCGGCAAAAACACTGAAGCTTTCTTT

clone_size: -
j_call: TRBJ2-5
v_call: TRBV15
d_call: -
cdr3_aa: CATSRVRGETQYF
cdr3_nt: TGTGCCACCAGCAGAGTAAGGGGAGAGACCCAGTACTTC

clone_size: -
j_call: TRBJ1-1
v_call: TRBV5-6
d_call: TRBD1
cdr3_aa: CASRRTGFRDTEAFF
cdr3_nt: TGTGCCAGCAGAAGGACAGGGTTTCGGGACACTGAAGCTTTCTTT

clone_size: -
j_call: TRBJ2-7
v_call: TRBV28
d_call: -
cdr3_aa: CASSQKGGEQYF
cdr3_nt: TGTGCCAGCAGTCAGAAGGGAGGCGAGCAGTACTTC

clone_size: once
j_call: TRBJ2-1
v_call: TRBV12-5
d_call: -
cdr3_aa: CASGLVSRPTGSSYNEQFF
cdr3_nt: TGTGCTAGTGGTTTGGTTTCCCGCCCGACAGGTTCCTCCTACAATGAGCAGTTCTTC

clone_size: -
j_call: TRBJ2-1
v_call: TRBV6-1
d_call: TRBD2
cdr3_aa: CASKLAGGSYNEQFF
cdr3_nt: TGTGCCAGCAAATTAGCGGGAGGATCCTACAATGAGCAGTTCTTC

clone_size: -
j_call: TRBJ2-2
v_call: TRBV9
d_call: TRBD1
cdr3_aa: CASSGGQGNTGELFF
cdr3_nt: TGTGCCAGCAGCGGAGGACAGGGCAACACCGGGGAGCTGTTTTTT

clone_size: -
j_call: TRBJ2-7
v_call: TRBV7-6
d_call: -
cdr3_aa: CASSLTRDHEQYF
cdr3_nt: TGTGCCAGCAGCTTAACGCGGGACCACGAGCAGTACTTC

clone_size: -
j_call: TRBJ1-4
v_call: TRBV7-6
d_call: TRBD1
cdr3_aa: CASSLGGQDEKLFF
cdr3_nt: TGTGCCAGCAGCTTAGGAGGACAGGATGAAAAACTGTTTTTT

clone_size: -
j_call: TRBJ2-7
v_call: TRBV7-9
d_call: -
cdr3_aa: CASSPPLGPYEQYF
cdr3_nt: TGTGCCAGCAGCCCACCCTTGGGTCCCTACGAGCAGTACTTC

clone_size: -
j_call: TRBJ2-1
v_call: TRBV4-1
d_call: -
cdr3_aa: CASSPNSGLYNEQFF
cdr3_nt: TGCGCCAGCAGCCCGAATTCCGGTTTGTACAATGAGCAGTTCTTC

clone_size: -
j_call: TRBJ1-1
v_call: TRBV11-3
d_call: -
cdr3_aa: CASSEPGEVAFF
cdr3_nt: TGTGCCAGCAGCGAACCCGGGGAAGTGGCTTTCTTT

clone_size: -
j_call: TRBJ2-3
v_call: TRBV4-1
d_call: -
cdr3_aa: CASSQEGSGLWTDTQYF
cdr3_nt: TGCGCCAGCAGCCAAGAAGGATCCGGGTTGTGGACAGATACGCAGTATTTT

clone_size: once
j_call: TRBJ1-2
v_call: TRBV27
d_call: TRBD1
cdr3_aa: CASSRDRDSPYGYTF
cdr3_nt: TGTGCCAGCAGCCGGGACCGGGACAGCCCCTATGGCTACACCTTC

clone_size: -
j_call: TRBJ2-5
v_call: TRBV5-1
d_call: -
cdr3_aa: CASSLDLAQKETQYF
cdr3_nt: TGCGCCAGCAGCTTGGACCTTGCACAGAAAGAGACCCAGTACTTC

clone_size: -
j_call: TRBJ2-2
v_call: TRBV2
d_call: TRBD2
cdr3_aa: CASSPSGSRYTGELFF
cdr3_nt: TGTGCCAGCAGTCCCAGCGGGAGTCGGTACACCGGGGAGCTGTTTTTT

clone_size: -
j_call: TRBJ1-1
v_call: TRBV25-1
d_call: -
cdr3_aa: CASSRLIGEAFF
cdr3_nt: TGTGCCAGCAGTAGACTGATCGGGGAAGCTTTCTTT

clone_size: -
j_call: TRBJ2-3
v_call: TRBV6-1
d_call: -
cdr3_aa: CASSERQPALTDTQYF
cdr3_nt: TGTGCCAGCAGTGAACGGCAGCCTGCCCTCACAGATACGCAGTATTTT

clone_size: -
j_call: TRBJ2-2
v_call: TRBV7-9
d_call: -
cdr3_aa: CASSKQQTGIGELFF
cdr3_nt: TGTGCCAGCAGCAAGCAGCAGACGGGAATCGGGGAGCTGTTTTTT

clone_size: -
j_call: TRBJ2-7
v_call: TRBV4-3
d_call: -
cdr3_aa: CASSQAMGRGDMNEQYF
cdr3_nt: TGCGCCAGCAGCCAAGCGATGGGCAGGGGGGACATGAACGAGCAGTACTTC

clone_size: -
j_call: TRBJ2-5
v_call: TRBV15
d_call: -
cdr3_aa: CATSRDIRVEETQYF
cdr3_nt: TGTGCCACCAGCAGAGATATTAGGGTCGAAGAGACCCAGTACTTC

clone_size: -
j_call: TRBJ2-7
v_call: TRBV11-3
d_call: -
cdr3_aa: CASSSRLFGYEQYF
cdr3_nt: TGTGCCAGCAGCTCCCGGCTATTTGGGTACGAGCAGTACTTC

clone_size: -
j_call: TRBJ1-1
v_call: TRBV6-5
d_call: -
cdr3_aa: CASSYLFLNTEAFF
cdr3_nt: TGTGCCAGCAGTTACCTTTTCCTGAACACTGAAGCTTTCTTT

clone_size: few
j_call: TRBJ2-7
v_call: TRBV5-5
d_call: TRBD2
cdr3_aa: CASSLVGSGRYEQYF
cdr3_nt: TGTGCCAGCAGCTTGGTCGGTAGCGGGAGGTACGAGCAGTACTTC

clone_size: -
j_call: TRBJ2-7
v_call: TRBV5-5
d_call: TRBD1
cdr3_aa: CASSLSQGARYEQYF
cdr3_nt: TGTGCCAGCAGCTTGAGTCAGGGGGCGCGATACGAGCAGTACTTC

clone_size: -
j_call: TRBJ2-1
v_call: TRBV19
d_call: -
cdr3_aa: CASSSRGHLVGHNEQFF
cdr3_nt: TGTGCCAGTAGTTCCCGTGGCCACCTCGTAGGCCACAATGAGCAGTTCTTC

clone_size: -
j_call: TRBJ2-5
v_call: TRBV5-5
d_call: -
cdr3_aa: CASSLIPRVEETQYF
cdr3_nt: TGTGCCAGCAGCTTGATACCCAGGGTCGAGGAGACCCAGTACTTC

clone_size: -
j_call: TRBJ2-7
v_call: TRBV6-1
d_call: -
cdr3_aa: CASRPDDESYEQYF
cdr3_nt: TGTGCCAGCAGACCGGATGACGAGTCCTACGAGCAGTACTTC

clone_size: -
j_call: TRBJ2-3
v_call: TRBV7-9
d_call: -
cdr3_aa: CASSTTLAGAPDTQYF
cdr3_nt: TGTGCCAGCAGCACCACACTAGCCGGTGCTCCAGATACGCAGTATTTT

clone_size: -
j_call: TRBJ2-7
v_call: TRBV13
d_call: TRBD2
cdr3_aa: CASSLGGTSGSYYEQYF
cdr3_nt: TGTGCCAGCAGCTTAGGGGGCACTAGCGGGAGTTATTACGAGCAGTACTTC

clone_size: -
j_call: TRBJ1-2
v_call: TRBV18
d_call: -
cdr3_aa: CASSTQQRNYGYTF
cdr3_nt: TGTGCCAGCTCCACCCAACAGAGAAACTATGGCTACACCTTC

clone_size: -
j_call: TRBJ1-5
v_call: TRBV6-1
d_call: -
cdr3_aa: CASSEMGQANQPQHF
cdr3_nt: TGTGCCAGCAGTGAAATGGGCCAGGCTAATCAGCCCCAGCATTTT

clone_size: -
j_call: TRBJ2-1
v_call: TRBV28
d_call: TRBD1
cdr3_aa: CASSLVQGISYNEQFF
cdr3_nt: TGTGCCAGCAGTTTAGTACAGGGGATCTCCTACAATGAGCAGTTCTTC

clone_size: medium-sized
j_call: TRBJ2-3
v_call: TRBV14
d_call: -
cdr3_aa: CASSQDLGVGTQYF
cdr3_nt: TGTGCCAGCAGCCAAGATCTCGGGGTCGGTACGCAGTATTTT

clone_size: -
j_call: TRBJ2-3
v_call: TRBV27
d_call: TRBD2
cdr3_aa: CASSRPGLGRTDTQYF
cdr3_nt: TGTGCCAGCAGCCGACCCGGACTAGGCCGCACAGATACGCAGTATTTT

clone_size: -
j_call: TRBJ2-1
v_call: TRBV5-1
d_call: -
cdr3_aa: CASSLAGPGQDEQFF
cdr3_nt: TGCGCCAGCAGCTTGGCCGGACCGGGGCAGGATGAGCAGTTCTTC

clone_size: -
j_call: TRBJ1-5
v_call: TRBV11-2
d_call: -
cdr3_aa: CASRFIGRPSYQPQHF
cdr3_nt: TGTGCCAGCAGATTCATCGGACGCCCCTCATATCAGCCCCAGCATTTT

clone_size: -
j_call: TRBJ2-1
v_call: TRBV2
d_call: -
cdr3_aa: CASSENPGFLYNEQFF
cdr3_nt: TGTGCCAGCAGTGAAAATCCAGGGTTCCTTTACAATGAGCAGTTCTTC

clone_size: once
j_call: TRBJ1-3
v_call: TRBV19
d_call: -
cdr3_aa: CASSSRQDSTGNTIYF
cdr3_nt: TGTGCCAGTAGTTCGAGACAGGATTCGACTGGAAACACCATATATTTT